This T cell receptor (beta chain) is from a study of cytomegalovirus exposure and HLA in healthy donors (dated by TCRdb to about 2017). About the investigation overall: According to an earlier analysis of 450 to 650 of the donors, about 179 million T cells yielded 95 million to 140 million unique TCR beta sequences and 276 Gb of sequence data. About 330 gigabases of sequencing data and 91 million or so unique TCR sequences made up an early release that covered 500 to 650 HLA-typed donors. Of the 350 to 450 genotyped donors, 65% to 90% were placed in the genetic ancestry cluster associated with self-reported Caucasian donors. The aim of the study was to test whether cataloging public T cell receptors could identify signatures of past pathogen exposure. The study profiled the T cell repertoires of more than 500 subjects by immunosequencing and related them to cytomegalovirus serostatus. A separate validation cohort of more than 100 different subjects was used in addition to the roughly 640-subject first cohort. To predict cytomegalovirus infection status, the study brought together high-throughput TCR immunosequencing, statistical association of individual TCRs with disease status, and machine learning. A later analysis re-analyzed previously published TCR beta repertoires from 666 donors and added high-resolution HLA genotyping to study TCR occurrence patterns. Rather than using new phenotypic data, the later analysis identified candidate immune exposures from TCR beta sequences and from how often those sequences occurred across donors. An earlier analysis of 587 of the donors used high-throughput TCR beta sequencing to judge whether each TCR beta V gene segment behaved as functional or pseudogenic. Alongside the repertoire data, information on donor age, sex, ethnicity and CMV serostatus was compiled. Genome-wide SNP genotypes for about three fifths of the roughly 700 donors were used in a later genetic analysis, which treated that subset as a discovery cohort. Every repertoire in the discovery cohort had been generated on one and the same sequencing platform. Class I and class II HLA loci were covered by the typing at four-digit resolution. The number of donors typed differed by locus, with about 629-630 for A, B, C, DRB1 and DQB1, around 500 for DQA1, approximately 580 for DPA1, and roughly 450 for DPB1. Roughly 5 DR-DQ haplotypes were treated as single units for association and clustering because of strong linkage in the cohort. Among about 390 genotyped donors of the cohort, an average of approximately 230,000 unique TCR beta nucleotide sequences were sequenced per donor, roughly 20% of them non-productive. Summary of the overall study and its limitations: According to a later analysis, TCR association rates differed among HLA loci, with DRB1 alleles showing the most associated TCRs and HLA-C alleles showing the fewest. In vitro tests confirmed that three of the cytomegalovirus-associated TCR beta chains recognize cytomegalovirus antigens. Correlated functional status among segregating V segments might reflect linkage disequilibrium, but an unknown experimental factor could not be ruled out. In a later analysis, about 16,000 TCR beta sequences were associated with specific HLA alleles at a false discovery rate of 0.05. A group of highly shared sequence variants was considered likely to be a technical artifact of the sequencing pipeline. A later analysis found that most CMV-associated TCR beta chains appeared HLA-restricted, with HLA associations seemingly driven largely by CMV exposure. The presence/absence analyses assumed that sequencing depth was roughly uniform across donors, and that assumption may not be true. While some public TCRs were present in many individuals, most TCR sequences turned up only very rarely across donors. Compared with the approximately 710-donor mean, donors in an Asian-associated ancestry cluster had fewer N-insertions in productive TCRs, according to a later genetic analysis. In an earlier analysis of some 500 of the donors, most TCR beta V segments appeared in productive rearrangements about 87% or about 30% of the time, broadly matching IMGT annotations. Strong co-occurrence of HLA alleles, especially DR and DQ, made assigning TCR associations to individual alleles difficult. A later genetic analysis associated a missense DCLRE1C variant with V-gene and J-gene trimming of TCR beta chains, and an independent cohort replicated the association. The study listed 164 TCR beta chains as associated with cytomegalovirus. Because HLA typing was unavailable for some donors at each locus, only the typed subset was used in association tests. Because counts were too low, around 18 rarely observed V segments, including chromosome 9 orphons, were left out of the earlier analysis of 587 of the donors. In a later analysis, HLA-associated TCR beta chains showed more clonal expansion and lower generation probabilities than non-associated chains that were equally common. A further reported finding was that TCR beta sequences accurately predicted the HLA-A and HLA-B alleles for most subjects in the first cohort. The only immune exposure information available for the cohort was CMV serostatus. In a later analysis, several top co-occurrence clusters were reported to appear linked to parvovirus B19, influenza, CMV and Epstein-Barr virus. Some IMGT-functional V segments, including TRBV6-2 and TRBV6-3, could not be told apart with the 87-base-pair reads, so those segments were excluded. According to the authors, the approach could potentially be generalized to other disease states and immunological phenotypes. In this cohort, only TCR beta chains were sequenced, and detectable features were limited by the absence of alpha or paired-chain data. Cytomegalovirus status was reported to be diagnosed by the classifier with high specificity and sensitivity in both the original and validation cohorts.

Worth noting for this clone: Its binding antigen is unknown.

For CDR1 and CDR2, the germline V gene lists SGHRS and YFSETQ. V and J are truncated by 7 bases and 0 bases respectively, leaving an intervening sequence of 10 bases. CDR3 length: 14 amino acids, cysteine to phenylalanine. The read is trimmed to its CDR3 DNA, 42 bases read in frame from base 1. Library preparation used the immunoSEQ multiplex PCR assay. A mixture of 60 forward primers for TCR Vbeta segments and 13 reverse primers for TCR Jbeta segments was used in the multiplex PCR. Amplification of the CDR3 region of rearranged TCR beta genes was performed with a multiplex PCR assay on genomic DNA. Amplified TCR beta libraries were sequenced as 87-base-pair reads on the Illumina HiSeq System. On the authors' methods: A later analysis tallied around 80 million unique TCR beta chains across the approximately 670 repertoires, and approximately 9.9 million of those chains were shared by two or more donors. Raw reads were error-corrected and collapsed into unique sequences by a nearest-neighbor algorithm in which closely related sequences were merged to remove PCR and sequencing errors. To assign V, D and J gene segments, CDR3 sequences were aligned to IMGT reference sequences. For a sequence to be retained, a match of at least six nucleotides was required to both a V gene segment and a J gene segment. A rearrangement was called productive if the CDR3 had no stop codons and remained in frame with V and J, and every other rearrangement was called non-productive. Following IMGT convention, CDR3 was defined as the stretch from the second conserved V-encoded cysteine up to the conserved J-encoded phenylalanine. In an earlier analysis of some 550 of the donors, sequences lacking an unambiguous match to a single V gene segment were excluded. An earlier analysis of a few hundred of the donors classified V segments as functional when productive rearrangements were above 56.7% and as segregating when the standard deviation between donors was above 5%. A statistical classification framework was built to diagnose cytomegalovirus status from the catalog of TCR beta chain sequences. V and J gene assignment, in a later analysis, came from comparing TCR nucleotide sequences with IMGT/GENE-DB human TR gene sequences. In a later analysis, CDR3 sequences and most-parsimonious VDJ recombination scenarios were assigned using the TCRdist pipeline. In a later analysis, each TCR beta chain was defined by its CDR3 amino acid sequence together with its V-gene family, and reads without a unique V-gene family were excluded. In a later analysis, around 650 highly shared, low-generation-probability nucleotide sequences were removed to address suspected cross-contamination and a sequencing artifact. In a later analysis, a clonal expansion index for each public chain was calculated from normalized within-repertoire ranks of inferred template counts. In a later analysis, generation probabilities were computed with a VDJ recombination model fitted to out-of-frame rearrangements, and the resulting probabilities were checked against IGoR. A later analysis scored TCR-TCR, TCR-HLA and TCR-CMV co-occurrence with hypergeometric tests, applying a repertoire-size bias correction to TCR pairs. In a later analysis, false discovery rates were estimated by permuting HLA or CMV assignments 20 times. A later analysis grouped co-occurring TCRs with DBSCAN, adding TCRdist sequence similarity when clustering within HLA-allele-positive subsets. Repertoires with fewer than 30,000 or more than 120,000 public chains were left out of co-occurrence clustering, as were a few repertoires with anomalous nucleotide sharing. The immuneACCESS repertoire file appears here via TCRdb, limited to in-frame rearrangements. These files lack a portion of the clones; in checked studies, under half of the deficit traces to unresolved V genes, and the cause of the others is not known. That table supplies the V and J calls and clone size; D and trimming were determined from the DNA. The data table for this sample lists just over 150,000 clones. The ten largest clones capture about 2% of the sample.

In total, about 650 healthy bone marrow donors made up the cohort. Cohort members were all nominally healthy when sampled, although unrecorded immune exposures were likely present. The donor was CMV seronegative and belonged to the group of more than 300 seronegative cohort members. Each donor provided a peripheral blood sample, and peripheral blood mononuclear cells were used for TCR beta sequencing. Genomic DNA extraction from the blood cell samples was performed with the Qiagen DNeasy Blood Extraction Kit. This TCR was sampled from a man aged 25 to 40 in good health and CMV-seronegative. The chain links TRBV5-1 with TRBJ2-2; no D gene call is confident. The sample consisted of PBMCs. The sequenced DNA: TGCGCCAGCGTCGGGTCAACGAACACCGGGGAGCTGTTTTTT. Translation gives CASVGSTNTGELFF.